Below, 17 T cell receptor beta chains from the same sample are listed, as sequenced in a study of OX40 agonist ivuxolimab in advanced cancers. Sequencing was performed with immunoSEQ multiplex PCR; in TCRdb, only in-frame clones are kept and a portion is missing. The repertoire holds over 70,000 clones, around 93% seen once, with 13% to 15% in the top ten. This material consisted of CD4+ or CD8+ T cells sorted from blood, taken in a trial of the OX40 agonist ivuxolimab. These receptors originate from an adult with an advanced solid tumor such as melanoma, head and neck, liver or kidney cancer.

DNA for the CDR3: TGCGCCAGCGGTTCCGGGACAGGAGGTTACGAGCAGTACTTC. It specifies CASGSGTGGYEQYF. The rearrangement uses TRBV5-1 and TRBJ2-7, with TRBD1 matching 8 bases. The CDR3 runs to 14 residues. Germline V gene data show CDR1 as SGHRS and CDR2 as YFSETQ. The ends lost 7 bases at V and 4 bases at J; junction bases unmatched: 10.

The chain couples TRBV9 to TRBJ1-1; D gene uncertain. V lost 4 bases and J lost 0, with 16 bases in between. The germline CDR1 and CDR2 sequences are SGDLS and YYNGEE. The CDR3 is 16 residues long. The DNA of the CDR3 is TGTGCCAGCAGCCCTCGGGCCTTACTTATGAACACTGAAGCTTTCTTT. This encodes CASSPRALLMNTEAFF.

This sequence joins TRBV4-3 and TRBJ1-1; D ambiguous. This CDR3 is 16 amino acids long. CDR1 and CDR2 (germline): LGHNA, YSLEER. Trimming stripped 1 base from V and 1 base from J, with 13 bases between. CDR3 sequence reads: CASSQGTPDPNTEAFF. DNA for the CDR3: TGCGCCAGCAGCCAAGGGACCCCCGACCCGAACACTGAAGCTTTCTTT.

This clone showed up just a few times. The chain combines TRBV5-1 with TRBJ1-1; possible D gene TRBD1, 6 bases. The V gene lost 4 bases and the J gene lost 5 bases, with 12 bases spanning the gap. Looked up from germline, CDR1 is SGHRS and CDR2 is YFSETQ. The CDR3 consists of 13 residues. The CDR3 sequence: CASSLTGKTEAFF. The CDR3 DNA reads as TGCGCCAGCAGCCTGACAGGTAAGACTGAAGCTTTCTTT.

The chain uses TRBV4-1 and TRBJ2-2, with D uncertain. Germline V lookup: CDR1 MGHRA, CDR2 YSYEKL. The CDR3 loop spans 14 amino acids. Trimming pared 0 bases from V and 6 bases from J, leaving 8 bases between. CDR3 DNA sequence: TGCGCCAGCAGCCAAGATTTGGGCGCCGGGGAGCTGTTTTTT. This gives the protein CASSQDLGAGELFF.

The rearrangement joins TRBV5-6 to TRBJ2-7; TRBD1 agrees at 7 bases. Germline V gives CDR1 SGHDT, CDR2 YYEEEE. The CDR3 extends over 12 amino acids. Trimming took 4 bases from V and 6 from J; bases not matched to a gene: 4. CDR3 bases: TGTGCCAGCAGCGTAGACAGGGTCGAGCAGTACTTC. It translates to CASSVDRVEQYF.

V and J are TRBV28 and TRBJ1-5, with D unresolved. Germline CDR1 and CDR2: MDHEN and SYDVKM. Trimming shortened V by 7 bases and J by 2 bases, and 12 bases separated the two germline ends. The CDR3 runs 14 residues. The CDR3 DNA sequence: TGTGCCAGCACCCCGCGGGCGGGCAATCAGCCCCAGCATTTT. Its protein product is CASTPRAGNQPQHF. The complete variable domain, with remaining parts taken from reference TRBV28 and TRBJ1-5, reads DVKVTQSSRYLVKRTGEKVFLECVQDMDHENMFWYRQDPGLGLRLIYFSYDVKMKEKGDIPEGYSVSREKKERFSLILESASTNQTSMYLCASTPRAGNQPQHFGDGTRLSIL.

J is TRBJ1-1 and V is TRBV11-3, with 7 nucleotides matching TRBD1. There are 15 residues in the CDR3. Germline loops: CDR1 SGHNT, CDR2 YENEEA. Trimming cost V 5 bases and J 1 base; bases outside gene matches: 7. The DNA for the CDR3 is TGTGCCAGCAGCCCAGGGGGAGGTCAGAACACTGAAGCTTTCTTT. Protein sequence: CASSPGGGQNTEAFF.

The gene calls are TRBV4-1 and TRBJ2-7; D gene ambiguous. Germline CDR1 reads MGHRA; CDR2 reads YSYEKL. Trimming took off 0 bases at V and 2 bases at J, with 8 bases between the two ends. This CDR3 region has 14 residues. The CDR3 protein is CASSQEYSTYEQYF. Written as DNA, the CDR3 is TGCGCCAGCAGCCAAGAATACAGCACCTACGAGCAGTACTTC.

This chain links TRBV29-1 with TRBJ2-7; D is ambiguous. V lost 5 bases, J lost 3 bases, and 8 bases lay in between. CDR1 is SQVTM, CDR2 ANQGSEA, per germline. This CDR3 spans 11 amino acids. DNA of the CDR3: TGCAGCGTTAACTTCTACTACGAGCAGTACTTC. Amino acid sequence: CSVNFYYEQYF.

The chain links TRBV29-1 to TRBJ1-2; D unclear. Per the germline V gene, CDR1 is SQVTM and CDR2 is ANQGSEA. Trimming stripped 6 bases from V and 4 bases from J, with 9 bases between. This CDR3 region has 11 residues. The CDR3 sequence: CSVDGVYGYTF. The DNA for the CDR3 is TGCAGCGTCGACGGAGTCTATGGCTACACCTTC.

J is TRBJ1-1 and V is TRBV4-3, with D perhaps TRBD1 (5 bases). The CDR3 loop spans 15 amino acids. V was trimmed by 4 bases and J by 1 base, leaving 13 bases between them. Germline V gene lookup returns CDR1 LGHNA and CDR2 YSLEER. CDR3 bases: TGCGCCAGCAGCCCCCTGATTGGGGGGAACACTGAAGCTTTCTTT. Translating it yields CASSPLIGGNTEAFF.

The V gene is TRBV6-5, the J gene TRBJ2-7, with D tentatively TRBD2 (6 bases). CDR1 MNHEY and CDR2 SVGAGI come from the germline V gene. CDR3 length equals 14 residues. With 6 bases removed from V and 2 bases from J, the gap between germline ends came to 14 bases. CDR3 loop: CASSDPGGAYEQYF. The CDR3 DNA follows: TGTGCCAGCAGCGACCCCGGGGGAGCCTACGAGCAGTACTTC.

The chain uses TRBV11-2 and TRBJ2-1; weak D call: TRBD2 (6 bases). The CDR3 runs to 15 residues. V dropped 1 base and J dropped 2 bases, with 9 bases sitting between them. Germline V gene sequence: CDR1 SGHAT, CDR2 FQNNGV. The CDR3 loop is CASSLAGGTYNEQFF. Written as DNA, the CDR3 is TGTGCCAGCAGCTTAGCAGGCGGGACCTACAATGAGCAGTTCTTC. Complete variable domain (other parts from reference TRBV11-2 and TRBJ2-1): EAGVAQSPRYKIIEKRQSVAFWCNPISGHATLYWYQQILGQGPKLLIQFQNNGVVDDSQLPKDRFSAERLKGVDSTLKIQPAKLEDSAVYLCASSLAGGTYNEQFFGPGTRLTVL.

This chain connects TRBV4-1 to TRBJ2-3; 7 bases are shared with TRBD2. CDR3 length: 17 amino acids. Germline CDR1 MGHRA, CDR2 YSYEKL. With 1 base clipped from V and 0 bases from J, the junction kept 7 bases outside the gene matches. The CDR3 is CASSQVEGGRSTDTQYF. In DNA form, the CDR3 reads TGCGCCAGCAGCCAAGTTGAGGGAGGGCGCAGCACAGATACGCAGTATTTT.

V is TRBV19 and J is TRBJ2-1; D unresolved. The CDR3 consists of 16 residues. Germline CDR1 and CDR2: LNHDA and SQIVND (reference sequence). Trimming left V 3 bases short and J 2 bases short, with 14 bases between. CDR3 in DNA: TGTGCCAGTAGTATCTTCCCAGCGAGGACCTACAATGAGCAGTTCTTC. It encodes CASSIFPARTYNEQFF. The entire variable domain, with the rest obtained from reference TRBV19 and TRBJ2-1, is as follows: DGGITQSPKYLFRKEGQNVTLSCEQNLNHDAMYWYRQDPGQGLRLIYYSQIVNDFQKGDIAEGYSVSREKKESFPLTVTSAQKNPTAFYLCASSIFPARTYNEQFFGPGTRLTVL.

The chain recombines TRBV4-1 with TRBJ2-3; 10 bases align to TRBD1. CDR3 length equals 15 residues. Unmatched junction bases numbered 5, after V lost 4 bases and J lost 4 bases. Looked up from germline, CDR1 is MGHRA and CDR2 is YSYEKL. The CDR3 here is CASSPRTGGADTQYF. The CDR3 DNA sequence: TGCGCCAGCAGCCCCCGGACAGGGGGGGCAGATACGCAGTATTTT.